Listed below are T cell receptor beta chains from one sample, sequenced in a study of CD8 T cells in ankylosing spondylitis. TCRdb reprocessed the 5' RACE reads via MiXCR and lists one record per CDR3 protein. The table lists roughly 370,000 distinct CDR3 sequences, approximately 20% of them singletons, with roughly 16% in the top ten. Sample: blood, either unsorted or a sorted T cell fraction (not recorded which). These receptors originate from a male donor with ankylosing spondylitis. CDR3s include the opening cysteine and the closing phenylalanine or tryptophan. The order of the fields is J gene, clone size, D gene, V gene, CDR3 protein, CDR3 DNA. A D gene is named only where the DNA matches it firmly. Some rows have no size entry. The others give once, few or many, or a class for an expanded clone.

>TRBJ1-3|few|.|TRBV12-3/TRBV12-4
CASSLNSGNTIYF
TGTGCCAGCAGCCTTAACTCTGGAAACACCATATATTTT
>TRBJ2-3|.|TRBD2|TRBV4-2
CASSQEGTSSGDTQYF
TGTGCCAGCAGCCAAGAGGGGACTAGCTCGGGAGATACGCAGTATTTT
>TRBJ1-5|.|.|TRBV21-1
CASSTGSQPQHF
TGTGCCAGCAGCACCGGTTCTCAGCCCCAGCATTTT
>TRBJ2-3|.|TRBD1|TRBV5-1
CASSPRTGHTQYF
TGCGCCAGCAGCCCCAGGACAGGTCATACGCAGTATTTT
>TRBJ2-1|.|.|TRBV20-1
CSARIEGSYNEQFF
TGCAGTGCTAGAATTGAGGGATCTTACAATGAGCAGTTCTTC
>TRBJ1-1|.|.|TRBV5-1
CASSTLMNTEAFF
TGCGCCAGCAGCACGCTTATGAACACTGAAGCTTTCTTT
>TRBJ2-7|.|TRBD2|TRBV2
CASSEGIAGGIYEQYF
TGTGCCAGCAGTGAAGGGATAGCGGGAGGGATATACGAGCAGTACTTC
>TRBJ2-7|.|.|TRBV24-1
CATSDRAGEQYF
TGTGCCACCAGTGATAGAGCGGGCGAGCAGTACTTC
>TRBJ2-7|few|TRBD2|TRBV4-3
CASSPFGGGEQYF
TGCGCCAGCAGCCCCTTTGGCGGGGGCGAGCAGTACTTC
>TRBJ2-7|many|.|TRBV2
CASRERRTYEQYF
TGTGCCAGCAGGGAGCGGAGAACCTACGAGCAGTACTTC
>TRBJ2-7|few|.|TRBV20-1
CSARDPRGSGAYEQYF
TGCAGTGCTAGGGATCCTCGGGGGAGTGGGGCCTACGAGCAGTACTTC
>TRBJ1-4|.|.|TRBV29-1
CSVSTGRINEKLFF
TGCAGCGTTTCAACAGGGCGTATTAATGAAAAACTGTTTTTT
>TRBJ2-5|.|.|TRBV5-6
CASSLTLAGETQYF
TGTGCCAGCAGCTTGACCCTCGCAGGGGAGACCCAGTACTTC
>TRBJ2-4|.|TRBD2|TRBV6-2/TRBV6-3
CASRPTSASKNIQYF
TGTGCCAGCAGACCGACTAGCGCTTCCAAAAACATTCAGTACTTC
>TRBJ1-1|.|TRBD1|TRBV12-3/TRBV12-4
CATSTGGFTEAFF
TGTGCCACTTCGACAGGGGGCTTCACTGAAGCTTTCTTT
>TRBJ2-7|few|.|TRBV12-3/TRBV12-4
CASSSGIPYEQYF
TGTGCCAGCAGTTCCGGGATACCCTACGAGCAGTACTTC
>TRBJ1-2|few|.|TRBV4-1
CASSQDRRATNYGYTF
TGCGCCAGCAGCCAAGATAGAAGGGCGACTAACTATGGCTACACCTTC
>TRBJ2-2|.|.|TRBV20-1
CSAGSGTTNTGELFF
TGCAGTGCTGGCTCCGGGACAACGAACACCGGGGAGCTGTTTTTT
>TRBJ2-7|few|.|TRBV27
CASRVEGTYEQYF
TGTGCCAGCAGGGTGGAGGGCACCTACGAGCAGTACTTC
>TRBJ2-1|few|.|TRBV7-8
CASSLAVNSYNEQFF
TGTGCCAGCAGCTTAGCGGTGAACTCCTACAATGAGCAGTTCTTC
>TRBJ2-1|.|TRBD2|TRBV12-3/TRBV12-4
CASYGEGTYNEQFF
TGTGCCAGCTATGGGGAGGGGACCTACAATGAGCAGTTCTTC
>TRBJ2-3|.|.|TRBV7-9
CASSFGDMDTQYF
TGTGCCAGCAGCTTTGGGGATATGGATACGCAGTATTTT
>TRBJ2-7|few|TRBD2|TRBV7-8
CASSFSIRTSGKPTYEQYF
TGTGCCAGCAGCTTTTCTATTCGGACTAGCGGGAAGCCTACCTACGAGCAGTACTTC
>TRBJ2-3|many|TRBD2|TRBV5-5
CASSPGTSTDTQYF
TGTGCCAGCAGCCCCGGGACTAGTACAGATACGCAGTATTTT
>TRBJ1-4|.|.|TRBV25-1
CASSESRPDGNEKLFF
TGTGCCAGCAGTGAATCTCGCCCGGACGGTAATGAAAAACTGTTTTTT
>TRBJ1-5|few|.|TRBV20-1
CSALRPGRQPQHF
TGCAGTGCCCTACGGCCAGGGAGGCAGCCCCAGCATTTT
>TRBJ2-7|.|.|TRBV7-9
CASSLEIGEQYF
TGTGCCAGCAGCTTAGAAATCGGGGAGCAGTACTTC
>TRBJ2-1|.|TRBD2|TRBV18
CASSPGLVGEQFF
TGTGCCAGCTCACCGGGACTAGTGGGTGAGCAGTTCTTC
>TRBJ2-1|.|.|TRBV9
CASSVTAQTYNEQFF
TGTGCCAGCAGCGTAACAGCCCAAACTTACAATGAGCAGTTCTTC
>TRBJ2-1|few|TRBD2|TRBV29-1
CSVAGGGRALYNEQFF
TGCAGCGTTGCAGGTGGCGGGAGGGCCCTCTACAATGAGCAGTTCTTC
>TRBJ1-1|few|.|TRBV20-1
CSARDRHFGTEAFF
TGCAGTGCTAGAGATCGACACTTTGGGACTGAAGCTTTCTTT
>TRBJ1-4|few|TRBD1|TRBV7-8
CASSLRIPDRGEKLFF
TGTGCCAGCAGCTTGAGGATTCCGGACAGGGGTGAAAAACTGTTTTTT
>TRBJ2-5|.|.|TRBV19
CASSSSTGRQTQYF
TGTGCCAGTAGTTCCTCGACAGGGAGGCAGACCCAGTACTTC
>TRBJ1-2|.|.|TRBV28
CASSPRLGSSYGYTF
TGTGCCAGCAGTCCCCGGTTGGGGAGTAGCTATGGCTACACCTTC
>TRBJ2-7|many|.|TRBV5-1
CASSLAGGTYEQYF
TGCGCCAGCAGCTTGGCCGGCGGAACCTACGAGCAGTACTTC
>TRBJ2-1|.|TRBD2|TRBV6-2/TRBV6-3
CASSYFPLAVRWNEQFF
TGTGCCAGCAGTTACTTTCCTCTAGCGGTTCGGTGGAATGAGCAGTTCTTC
>TRBJ2-3|.|.|TRBV25-1
CASTAWGADTQYF
TGTGCCAGCACTGCTTGGGGGGCAGATACGCAGTATTTT
>TRBJ2-7|few|.|TRBV5-1
CASSLTRDTYEQYF
TGCGCCAGCAGCTTAACCAGGGACACCTACGAGCAGTACTTC
>TRBJ2-5|few|TRBD1|TRBV4-3
CASSQGTGGLGTQYF
TGCGCCAGCAGCCAAGGGACAGGGGGCCTGGGGACCCAGTACTTC
>TRBJ2-5|.|.|TRBV7-2
CASSVDGVGETQYF
TGTGCCAGCAGCGTAGACGGTGTGGGGGAGACCCAGTACTTC
>TRBJ2-1|.|TRBD2|TRBV6-1
CAATSGSSYNEQFF
TGTGCAGCAACGAGCGGGAGCTCCTACAATGAGCAGTTCTTC
>TRBJ2-1|.|TRBD2|TRBV4-2
CASSRVSLAGANEQFF
TGTGCCAGCAGCCGGGTCTCACTAGCGGGGGCCAATGAGCAGTTCTTC
>TRBJ2-3|few|.|TRBV6-5
CASSYRMNTDTQYF
TGTGCCAGCAGTTACCGAATGAACACAGATACGCAGTATTTT
>TRBJ2-1|few|.|TRBV20-1
CSAKRVYNEQFF
TGCAGTGCCAAGCGGGTATACAATGAGCAGTTCTTC
>TRBJ2-3|few|.|TRBV20-1
CSATPDRGRTDTQYF
TGCAGTGCTACCCCGGACCGGGGCCGAACAGATACGCAGTATTTT
>TRBJ2-7|.|.|TRBV6-1
CASRKLDGRPSGEQYF
TGTGCCAGCAGGAAGTTGGACGGACGCCCATCGGGAGAGCAGTACTTC
>TRBJ1-6|few|.|TRBV27
CASSFRSANSPLHF
TGTGCCAGCAGTTTTAGGAGTGCCAATTCACCCCTCCACTTT
>TRBJ2-3|few|TRBD2|TRBV29-1
CSVDGLGTDTQYF
TGCAGCGTGGATGGACTAGGGACAGATACGCAGTATTTT
>TRBJ1-4|many|TRBD1|TRBV6-2/TRBV6-3
CASSDPGTENEKLFF
TGTGCCAGCAGCGACCCCGGGACAGAAAATGAAAAACTGTTTTTT
>TRBJ2-2|.|TRBD2|TRBV12-3/TRBV12-4
CASSRTSTGELFF
TGTGCCAGCAGTCGGACTAGCACCGGGGAGCTGTTTTTT
>TRBJ2-3|.|TRBD1|TRBV5-1
CASSSGTGELRDTQYF
TGCGCCAGCAGCAGTGGGACAGGGGAACTTCGGGATACGCAGTATTTT